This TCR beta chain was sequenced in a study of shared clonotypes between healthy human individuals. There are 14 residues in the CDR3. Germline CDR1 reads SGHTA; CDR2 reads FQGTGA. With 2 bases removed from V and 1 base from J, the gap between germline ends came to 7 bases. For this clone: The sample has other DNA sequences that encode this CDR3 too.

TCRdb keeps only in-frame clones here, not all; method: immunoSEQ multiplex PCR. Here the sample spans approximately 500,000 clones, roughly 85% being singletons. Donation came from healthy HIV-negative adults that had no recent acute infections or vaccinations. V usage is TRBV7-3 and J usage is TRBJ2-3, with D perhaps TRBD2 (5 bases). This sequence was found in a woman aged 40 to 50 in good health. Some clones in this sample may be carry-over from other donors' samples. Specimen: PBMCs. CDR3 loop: CASSLSRGTDTQYF. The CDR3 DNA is TGTGCCAGCAGCTTATCGAGGGGCACAGATACGCAGTATTTT. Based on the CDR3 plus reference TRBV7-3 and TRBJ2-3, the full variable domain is GAGVSQTPSNKVTEKGKYVELRCDPISGHTALYWYRQSLGQGPEFLIYFQGTGAADDSGLPNDRFFAVRPEGSVSTLKIQRTERGDSAVYLCASSLSRGTDTQYFGPGTRLTVL.